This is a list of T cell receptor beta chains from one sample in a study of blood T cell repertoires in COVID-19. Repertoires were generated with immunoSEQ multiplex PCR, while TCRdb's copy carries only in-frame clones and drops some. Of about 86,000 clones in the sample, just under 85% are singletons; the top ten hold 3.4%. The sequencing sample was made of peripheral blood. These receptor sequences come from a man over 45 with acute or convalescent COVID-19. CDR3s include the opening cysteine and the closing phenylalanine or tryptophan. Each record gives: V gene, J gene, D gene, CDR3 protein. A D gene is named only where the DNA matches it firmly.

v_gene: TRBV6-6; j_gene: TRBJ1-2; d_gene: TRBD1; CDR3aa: CASRQGPGYGYTF
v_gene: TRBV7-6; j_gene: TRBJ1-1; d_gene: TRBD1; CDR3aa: CASRKTGGNTEAFF
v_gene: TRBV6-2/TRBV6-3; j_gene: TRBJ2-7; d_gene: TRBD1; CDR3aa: CASSYTDRGYEQYF
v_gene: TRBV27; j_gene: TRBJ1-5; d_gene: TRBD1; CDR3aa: CASSLGQGYQPQHF
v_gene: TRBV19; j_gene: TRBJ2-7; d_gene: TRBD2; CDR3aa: CASSTRSGSRSYEQYF
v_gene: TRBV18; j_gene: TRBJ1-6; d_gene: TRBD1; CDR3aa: CASSLDRANSPLHF
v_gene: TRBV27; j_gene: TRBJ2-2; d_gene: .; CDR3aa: CASSPFQFGELFF
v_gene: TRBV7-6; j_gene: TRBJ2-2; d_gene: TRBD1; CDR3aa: CASSLNAGQGAGELFF
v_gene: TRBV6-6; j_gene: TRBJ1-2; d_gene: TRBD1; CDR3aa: CASTIPGTGGEYGYTF
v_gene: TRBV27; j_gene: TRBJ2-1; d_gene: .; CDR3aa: CASSFRGRGGYNEQFF
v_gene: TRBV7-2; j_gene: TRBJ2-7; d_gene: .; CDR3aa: CASSAAGTTAYEQYF
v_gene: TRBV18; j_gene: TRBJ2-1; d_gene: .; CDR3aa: CASSPLSSYNEQFF
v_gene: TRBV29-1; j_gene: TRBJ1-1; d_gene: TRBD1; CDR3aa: CSSRTGSNTEAFF
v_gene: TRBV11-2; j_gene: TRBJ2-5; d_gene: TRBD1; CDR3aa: CASSLVRTGGETQYF
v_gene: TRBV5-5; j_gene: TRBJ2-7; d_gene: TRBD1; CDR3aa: CASFGQGSYEQYF
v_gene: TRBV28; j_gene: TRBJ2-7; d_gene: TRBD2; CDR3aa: CAGGTSGRAYEQYF
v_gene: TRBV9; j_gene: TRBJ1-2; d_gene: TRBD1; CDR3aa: CASSADPTGAGYTF
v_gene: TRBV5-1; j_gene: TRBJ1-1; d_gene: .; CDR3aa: CASSLDTGRNTEAFF
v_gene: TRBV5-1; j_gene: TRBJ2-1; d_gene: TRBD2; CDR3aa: CASRPRTGTSGLNEQFF
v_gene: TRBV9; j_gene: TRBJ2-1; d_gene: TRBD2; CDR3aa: CASSPRTSGRAAYNEQFF
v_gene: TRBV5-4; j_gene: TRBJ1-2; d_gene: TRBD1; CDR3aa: CASSRTGGGIYGYTF
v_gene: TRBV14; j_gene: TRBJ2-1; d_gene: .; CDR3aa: CASSRHLAPVGNEQFF
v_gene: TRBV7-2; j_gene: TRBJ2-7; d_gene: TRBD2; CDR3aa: CASSVLAGEEQYF
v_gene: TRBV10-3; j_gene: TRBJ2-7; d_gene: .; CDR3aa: CAISEVGSAYEQYF
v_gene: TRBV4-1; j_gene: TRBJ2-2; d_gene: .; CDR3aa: CASSPSSMNTGELFF
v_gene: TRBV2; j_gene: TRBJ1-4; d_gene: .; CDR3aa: CASNGQLNEKLFF
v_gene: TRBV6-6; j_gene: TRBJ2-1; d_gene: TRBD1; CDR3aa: CASRDRESSYNEQFF
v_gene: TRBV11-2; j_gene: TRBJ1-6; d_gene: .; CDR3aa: CASSRQRNSPLHF
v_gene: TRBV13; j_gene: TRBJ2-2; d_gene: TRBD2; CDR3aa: CASSPRLAGGTGELFF
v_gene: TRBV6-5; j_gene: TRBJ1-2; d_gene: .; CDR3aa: CASSSSLGGNYGYTF
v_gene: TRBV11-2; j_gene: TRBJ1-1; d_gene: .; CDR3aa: CASSLSSRRVTEAFF
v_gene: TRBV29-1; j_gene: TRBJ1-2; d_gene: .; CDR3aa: CSVDQGSYGYTF
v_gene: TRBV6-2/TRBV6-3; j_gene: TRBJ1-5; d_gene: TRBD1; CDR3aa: CASSWGQGNQPQHF
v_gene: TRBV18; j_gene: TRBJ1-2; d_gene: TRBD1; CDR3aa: CASSPDRSEGYTF
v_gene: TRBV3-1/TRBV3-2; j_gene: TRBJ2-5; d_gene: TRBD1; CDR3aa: CASSHASGQGVRETQYF
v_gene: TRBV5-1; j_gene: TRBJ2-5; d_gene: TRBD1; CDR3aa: CASSSGQTNQETQYF
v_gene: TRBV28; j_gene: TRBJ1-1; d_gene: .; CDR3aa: CASSLIPPGKNTEAFF
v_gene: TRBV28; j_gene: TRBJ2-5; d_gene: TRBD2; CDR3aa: CASSLGGRAGAETQYF
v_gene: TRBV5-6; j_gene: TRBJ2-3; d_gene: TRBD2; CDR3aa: CASSAGTSGGDTQYF
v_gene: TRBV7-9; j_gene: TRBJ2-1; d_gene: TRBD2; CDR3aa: CASSLGLAGAIEQFF
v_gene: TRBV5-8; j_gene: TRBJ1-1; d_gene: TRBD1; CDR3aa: CASSTTRKDRANTEAFF